Here is one TCR beta chain with its context. The data were taken from a study of PD-1 blockade in classical Hodgkin lymphoma. Time point specified: cycle 4 day 1 (C4D1), after 5 to 7 weeks of nivolumab. Each of the patients experienced relapse following autologous stem cell transplantation, and their brentuximab vedotin exposure differed. The CDR3 loop spans 14 amino acids. Germline values: CDR1 KGHSH, CDR2 LQKENI. The V end lost 3 bases, the J end lost 0 bases, and 8 bases lay between the germline ends. Method: immunoSEQ multiplex PCR; TCRdb's copy keeps in-frame clones and lacks some. The sample shows 20,000 or so clones, around 80% of them seen only once.

The receptor comes from a human donor with classical Hodgkin lymphoma. The specimen was peripheral blood mononuclear cells (PBMCs), collected before the fourth cycle of nivolumab. The chain recombines TRBV18 with TRBJ1-1; D possibly corresponds to TRBD1 (6 bases). The CDR3 DNA reads TGTGCCAGCTCACCCAGGGGTATGAACACTGAAGCTTTCTTT. Its translation is CASSPRGMNTEAFF.